This TCR beta chain was recovered during a study of blood T cell repertoires in COVID-19. For the study at large: Sources were T cells, B-cell-depleted T cells, or PBMCs; the material itself was cDNA or gDNA.

Produced via immunoSEQ multiplex PCR; TCRdb's table is partial and in-frame only. The profile shows roughly 150,000 clones, about 83% of them singletons. This clonotype was sampled from a human donor in a cohort sampled during active COVID-19. Sequencing used peripheral blood.

CDR3 amino acids: CASSQDPGGSYNEQFF. Written as DNA, the CDR3 is TGTGCCAGCAGCCAAGATCCGGGTGGGTCCTACAATGAGCAGTTCTTC. This chain uses TRBV3-1 (or the pseudogene TRBV3-2) with TRBJ2-1; D call uncertain. Germline values: CDR1 LGHDT, CDR2 YNNKEL (reference sequence). This CDR3 has 16 amino acids. The V end lost 0 bases, the J end lost 1 base, and 10 bases lay between the germline ends.